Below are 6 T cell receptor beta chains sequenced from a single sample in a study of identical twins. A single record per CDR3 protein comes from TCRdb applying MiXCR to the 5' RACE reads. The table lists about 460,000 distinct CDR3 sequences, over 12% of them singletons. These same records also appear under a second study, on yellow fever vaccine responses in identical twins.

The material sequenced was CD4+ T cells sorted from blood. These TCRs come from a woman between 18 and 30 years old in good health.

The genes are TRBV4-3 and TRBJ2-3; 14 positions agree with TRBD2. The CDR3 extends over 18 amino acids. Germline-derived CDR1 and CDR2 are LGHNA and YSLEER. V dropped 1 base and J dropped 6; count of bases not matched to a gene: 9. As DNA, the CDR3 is TGCGCCAGCAGCCAAGTCCCGGGACTAGCGGGAGCATTGGATACGCAGTATTTT. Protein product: CASSQVPGLAGALDTQYF.

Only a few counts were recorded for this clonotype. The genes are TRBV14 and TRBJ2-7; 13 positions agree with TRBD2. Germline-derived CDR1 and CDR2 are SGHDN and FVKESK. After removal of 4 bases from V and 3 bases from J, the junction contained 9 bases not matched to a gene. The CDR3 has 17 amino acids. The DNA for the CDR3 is TGTGCCAGCAGCCCCCTGACTAGCGGGAGGCCAAACTACGAGCAGTACTTC. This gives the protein CASSPLTSGRPNYEQYF.

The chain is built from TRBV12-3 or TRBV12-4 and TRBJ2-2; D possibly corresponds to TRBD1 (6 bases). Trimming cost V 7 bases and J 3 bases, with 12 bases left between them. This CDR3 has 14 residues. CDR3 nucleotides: TGTGCCAGCAACAGGGACACCGACACCGGGGAGCTGTTTTTT. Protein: CASNRDTDTGELFF.

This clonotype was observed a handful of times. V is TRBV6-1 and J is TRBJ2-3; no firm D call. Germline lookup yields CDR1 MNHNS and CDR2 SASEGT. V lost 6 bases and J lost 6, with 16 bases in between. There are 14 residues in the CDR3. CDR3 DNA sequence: TGTGCCAGCAGCCGGGCTGTTCGGGCGGATACGCAGTATTTT. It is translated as CASSRAVRADTQYF.

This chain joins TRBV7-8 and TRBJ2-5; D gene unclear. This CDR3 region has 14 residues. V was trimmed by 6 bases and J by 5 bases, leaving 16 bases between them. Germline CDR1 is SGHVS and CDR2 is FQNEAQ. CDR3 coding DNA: TGTGCCAGCAGACGGGCCTCCCTGGGGGAGACCCAGTACTTC. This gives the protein CASRRASLGETQYF.

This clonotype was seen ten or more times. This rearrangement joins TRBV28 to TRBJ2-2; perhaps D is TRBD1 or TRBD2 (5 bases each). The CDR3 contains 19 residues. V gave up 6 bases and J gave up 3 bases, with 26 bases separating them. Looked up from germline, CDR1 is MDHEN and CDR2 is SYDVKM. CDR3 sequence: CASRSFRSRDEFYTGELFF. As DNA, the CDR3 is TGTGCCAGCAGGAGTTTTCGGTCCAGGGACGAGTTCTACACCGGGGAGCTGTTTTTT. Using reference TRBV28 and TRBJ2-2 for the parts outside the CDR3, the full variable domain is DVKVTQSSRYLVKRTGEKVFLECVQDMDHENMFWYRQDPGLGLRLIYFSYDVKMKEKGDIPEGYSVSREKKERFSLILESASTNQTSMYLCASRSFRSRDEFYTGELFFGEGSRLTVL.